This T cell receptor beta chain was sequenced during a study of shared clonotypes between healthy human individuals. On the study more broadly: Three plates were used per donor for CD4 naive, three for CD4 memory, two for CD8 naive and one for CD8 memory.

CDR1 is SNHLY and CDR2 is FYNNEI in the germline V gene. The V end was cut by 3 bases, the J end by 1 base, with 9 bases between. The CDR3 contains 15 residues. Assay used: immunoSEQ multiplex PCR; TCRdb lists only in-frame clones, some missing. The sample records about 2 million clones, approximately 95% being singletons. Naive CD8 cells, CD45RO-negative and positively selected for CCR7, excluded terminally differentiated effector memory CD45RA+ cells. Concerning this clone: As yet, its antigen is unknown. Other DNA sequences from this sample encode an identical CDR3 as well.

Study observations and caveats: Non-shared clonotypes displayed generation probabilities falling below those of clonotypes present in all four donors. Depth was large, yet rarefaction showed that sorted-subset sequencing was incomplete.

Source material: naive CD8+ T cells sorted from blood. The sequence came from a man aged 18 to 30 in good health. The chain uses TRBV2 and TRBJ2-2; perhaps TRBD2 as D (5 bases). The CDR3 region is CASSEPGLNTGELFF. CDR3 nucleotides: TGTGCCAGCAGTGAGCCGGGATTGAACACCGGGGAGCTGTTTTTT.